The present entry profiles one T cell receptor beta chain with its context. Its matching antigen is unknown. The sample belongs to a study of OX40 agonist ivuxolimab in advanced cancers. As for the study in general: An agonistic human IgG2 monoclonal antibody against OX40 (CD134) was given. Study-wide findings and caveats: In the expanded peripheral T cells, antigen specificity was never determined.

Profiling relied on immunoSEQ multiplex PCR, and the TCRdb table lists in-frame clones only, not all of them. The table shows 100,000 to 150,000 clones, with roughly 95% occurring only once. This CDR3 is built from 13 residues. V lost 1 base and J 3 bases, leaving 6 bases between the germline ends. The germline CDR1 and CDR2 sequences are MGHDK and SYGVNS. Drawing of blood for sampling happened at baseline, at cycle 4 day 1, and at cycle 7 day 1. V is TRBV25-1 and J is TRBJ2-5; D is uncertain. The source material was CD4+ or CD8+ T cells sorted from blood, sampled in a trial of the OX40 agonist ivuxolimab. This TCR came from an adult with an advanced solid tumor such as melanoma, head and neck, liver or kidney cancer. CDR3: CASSEWGKETQYF. Written as DNA, the CDR3 is TGTGCCAGCAGTGAATGGGGAAAAGAGACCCAGTACTTC.